This TCR beta chain was profiled in a study of metastatic and nonmetastatic thyroid tumors. Study-level results: Across blood and tumor, TCR beta diversity in malignant thyroid tumors was reportedly significantly higher than in benign nodules.

The CDR3 is 16 residues long. CDR1 is MDHEN, CDR2 SYDVKM, per germline. The germline V and J ends were trimmed by 3 bases and 0 bases, with 12 bases remaining between them. In the authors' methods: A classifier of distant metastasis in papillary thyroid cancer was built from CDR3 differences (across clinicopathological groups). TCRdb redid the clone calls on the PCR reads using MiXCR. The V and J calls reflect TCRdb's pipeline rather than the authors' work. Seen here are about 19,000 clones, roughly 27% observed once, and the top ten hold about 3.3%. As concerns this clone: Its antigen is as yet unknown.

Patients were all untreated before their thyroid surgery. What was sequenced was blood. The sequence derives from a male donor with papillary thyroid cancer or a benign thyroid nodule (not recorded which). Some clones in this sample may be carry-over from other donors' samples. The chain employs TRBV28 and TRBJ2-1; D is unresolved. The CDR3 region is CASSFLATSSYNEQFF. CDR3 nucleotides: TGTGCCAGCAGTTTTTTGGCGACCAGCTCCTACAATGAGCAGTTCTTC.